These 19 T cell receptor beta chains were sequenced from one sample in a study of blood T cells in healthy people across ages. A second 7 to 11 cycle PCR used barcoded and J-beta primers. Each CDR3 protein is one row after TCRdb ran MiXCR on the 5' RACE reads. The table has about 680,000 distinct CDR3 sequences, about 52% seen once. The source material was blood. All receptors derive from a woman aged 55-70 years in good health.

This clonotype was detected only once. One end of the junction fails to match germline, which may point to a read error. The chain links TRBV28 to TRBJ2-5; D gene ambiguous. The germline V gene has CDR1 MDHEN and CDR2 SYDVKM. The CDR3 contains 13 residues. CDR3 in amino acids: CAGSLGLRETQYF. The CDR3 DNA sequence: TGTGCCGGCAGTTTGGGGTTGCGAGAGACCCAGTACTTC.

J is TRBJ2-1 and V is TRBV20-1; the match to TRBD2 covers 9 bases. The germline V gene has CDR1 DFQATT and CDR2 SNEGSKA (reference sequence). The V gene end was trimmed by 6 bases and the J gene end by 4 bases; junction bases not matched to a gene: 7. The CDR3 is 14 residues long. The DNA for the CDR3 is TGCAGTGCCCGAAGACTAGCGGAATACAATGAGCAGTTCTTC. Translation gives CSARRLAEYNEQFF.

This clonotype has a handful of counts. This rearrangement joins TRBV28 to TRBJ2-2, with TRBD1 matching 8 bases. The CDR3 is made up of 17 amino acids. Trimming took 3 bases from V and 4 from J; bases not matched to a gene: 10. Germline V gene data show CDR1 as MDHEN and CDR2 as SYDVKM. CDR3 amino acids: CASSLSPDRGGTGELFF. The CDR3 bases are TGTGCCAGCAGTTTGAGTCCCGACAGGGGTGGCACCGGGGAGCTGTTTTTT. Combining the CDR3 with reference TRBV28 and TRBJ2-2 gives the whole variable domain DVKVTQSSRYLVKRTGEKVFLECVQDMDHENMFWYRQDPGLGLRLIYFSYDVKMKEKGDIPEGYSVSREKKERFSLILESASTNQTSMYLCASSLSPDRGGTGELFFGEGSRLTVL.

CDR3 coding DNA: TGTGCCAGCAGTGCTAGAAGCTTCGGGGATACGCAGTATTTT. Translation gives CASSARSFGDTQYF. The gene calls are TRBV2 and TRBJ2-3; D is unclear. Germline V gene lookup returns CDR1 SNHLY and CDR2 FYNNEI. The CDR3 contains 14 residues. V lost 4 bases and J lost 6, with 14 bases in between.

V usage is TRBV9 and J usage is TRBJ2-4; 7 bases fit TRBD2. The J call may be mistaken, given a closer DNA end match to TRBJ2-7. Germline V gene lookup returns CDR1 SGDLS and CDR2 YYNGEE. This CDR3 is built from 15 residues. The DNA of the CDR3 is TGTGCCAGCAGCGTAGCCCCGACCGGGGGGATCGAGCAGTACTTC. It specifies CASSVAPTGGIEQYF.

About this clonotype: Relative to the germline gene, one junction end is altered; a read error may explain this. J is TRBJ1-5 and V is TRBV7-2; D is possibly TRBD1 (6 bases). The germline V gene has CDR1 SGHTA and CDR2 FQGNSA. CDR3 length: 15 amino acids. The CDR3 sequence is CASGLRGGGNQPQHF. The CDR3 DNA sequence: TGTGCCAGCGGCTTAAGGGGAGGGGGAAATCAGCCCCAGCATTTT.

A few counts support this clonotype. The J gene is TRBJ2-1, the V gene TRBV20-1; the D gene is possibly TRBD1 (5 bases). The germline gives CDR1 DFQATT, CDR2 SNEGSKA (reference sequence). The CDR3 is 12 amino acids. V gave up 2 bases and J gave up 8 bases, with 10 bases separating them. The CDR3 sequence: CSARRGSDEQFF. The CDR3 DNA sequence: TGCAGTGCTAGAAGGGGTTCTGATGAGCAGTTCTTC.

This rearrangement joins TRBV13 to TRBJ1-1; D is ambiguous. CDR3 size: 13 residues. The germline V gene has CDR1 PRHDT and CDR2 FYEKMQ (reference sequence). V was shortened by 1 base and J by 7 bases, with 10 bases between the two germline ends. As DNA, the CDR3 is TGTGCCAGCAGCTTAGCGGGTGGGAATGAAGCTTTCTTT. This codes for CASSLAGGNEAFF.

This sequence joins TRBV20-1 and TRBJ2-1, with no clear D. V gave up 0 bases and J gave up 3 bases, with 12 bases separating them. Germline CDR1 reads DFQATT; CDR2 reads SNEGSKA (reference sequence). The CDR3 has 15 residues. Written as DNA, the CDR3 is TGCAGTGCTAGAGATTACCGACTCGGCTACAATGAGCAGTTCTTC. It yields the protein CSARDYRLGYNEQFF.

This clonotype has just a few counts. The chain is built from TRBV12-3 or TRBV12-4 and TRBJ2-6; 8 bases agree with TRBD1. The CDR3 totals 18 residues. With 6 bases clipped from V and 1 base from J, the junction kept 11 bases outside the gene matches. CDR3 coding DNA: TGTGCCAGCAGCCCCAACAGGGGGGCATCTTCTGGGGCCAACGTCCTGACTTTC. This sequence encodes CASSPNRGASSGANVLTF.

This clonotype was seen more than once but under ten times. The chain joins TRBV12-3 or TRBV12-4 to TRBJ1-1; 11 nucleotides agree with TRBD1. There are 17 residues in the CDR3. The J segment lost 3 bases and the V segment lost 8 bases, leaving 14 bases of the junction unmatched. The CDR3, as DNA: TGTGCCAGCTACCCCGGGGACAGGGGGATACTAGACACTGAAGCTTTCTTT. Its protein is CASYPGDRGILDTEAFF.

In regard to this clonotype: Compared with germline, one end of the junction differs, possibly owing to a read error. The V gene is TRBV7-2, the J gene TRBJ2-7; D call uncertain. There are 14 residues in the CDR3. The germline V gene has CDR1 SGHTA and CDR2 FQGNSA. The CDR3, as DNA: TGTGTCAGCAGCCCCCGGGCGGTCCCCTACGAGCAGTACTTC. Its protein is CVSSPRAVPYEQYF.

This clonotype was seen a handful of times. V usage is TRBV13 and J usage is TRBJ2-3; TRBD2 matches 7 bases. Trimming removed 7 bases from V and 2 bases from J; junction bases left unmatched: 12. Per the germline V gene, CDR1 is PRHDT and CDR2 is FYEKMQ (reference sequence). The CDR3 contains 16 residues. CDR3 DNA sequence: TGTGCCAGCACCATTCGCCCTAGCGGATACACAGATACGCAGTATTTT. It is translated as CASTIRPSGYTDTQYF.

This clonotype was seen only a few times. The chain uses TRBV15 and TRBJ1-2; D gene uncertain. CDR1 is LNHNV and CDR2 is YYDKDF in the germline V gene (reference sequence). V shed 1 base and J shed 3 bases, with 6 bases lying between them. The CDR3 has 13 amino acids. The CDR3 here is CATSRGYDYGYTF. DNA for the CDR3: TGTGCCACCAGCAGAGGGTACGACTATGGCTACACCTTC. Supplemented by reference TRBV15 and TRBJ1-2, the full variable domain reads DAMVIQNPRYQVTQFGKPVTLSCSQTLNHNVMYWYQQKSSQAPKLLFHYYDKDFNNEADTPDNFQSRRPNTSFCFLDIRSPGLGDTAMYLCATSRGYDYGYTFGSGTRLTVV.

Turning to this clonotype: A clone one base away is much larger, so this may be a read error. CDR3 residues: CTSSPGTGAYEQYF. CDR3 bases: TGTACCAGCAGTCCCGGGACAGGAGCCTACGAGCAGTACTTC. The chain couples TRBV6-5 to TRBJ2-7; 8 nucleotides align to TRBD1. The CDR3 spans 14 residues. Germline V gene sequence: CDR1 MNHEY, CDR2 SVGAGI.

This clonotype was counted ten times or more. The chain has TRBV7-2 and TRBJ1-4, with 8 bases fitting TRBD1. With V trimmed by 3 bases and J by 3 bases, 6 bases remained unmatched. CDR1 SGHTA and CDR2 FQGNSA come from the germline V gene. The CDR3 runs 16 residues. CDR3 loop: CASSLGTGRANEKLFF. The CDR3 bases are TGTGCCAGCAGCTTGGGGACAGGAAGGGCTAATGAAAAACTGTTTTTT.

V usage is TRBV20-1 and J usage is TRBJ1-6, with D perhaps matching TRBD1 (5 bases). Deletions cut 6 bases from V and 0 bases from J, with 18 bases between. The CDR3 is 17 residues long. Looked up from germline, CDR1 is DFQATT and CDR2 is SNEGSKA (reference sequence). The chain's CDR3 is CSAPGRQGRSYNSPLHF. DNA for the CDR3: TGCAGTGCCCCAGGTCGGCAGGGACGCTCCTATAATTCACCCCTCCACTTT.

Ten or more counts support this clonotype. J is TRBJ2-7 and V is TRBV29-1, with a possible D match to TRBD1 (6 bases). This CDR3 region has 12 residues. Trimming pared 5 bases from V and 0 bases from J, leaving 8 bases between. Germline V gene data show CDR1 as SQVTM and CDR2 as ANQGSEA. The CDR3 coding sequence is TGCAGCGTTAAGACAGGCTCCTACGAGCAGTACTTC. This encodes CSVKTGSYEQYF.

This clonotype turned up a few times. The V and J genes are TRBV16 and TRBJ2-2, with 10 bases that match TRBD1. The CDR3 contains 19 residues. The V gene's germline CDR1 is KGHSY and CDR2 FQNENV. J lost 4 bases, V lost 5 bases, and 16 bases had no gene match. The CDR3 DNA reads TGTGCCAGCAGCAAGAACTCCGGGACAGGGGCCGCCTCCACCGGGGAGCTGTTTTTT. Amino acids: CASSKNSGTGAASTGELFF. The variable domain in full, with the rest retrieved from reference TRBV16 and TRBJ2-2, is GEEVAQTPKHLVRGEGQKAKLYCAPIKGHSYVFWYQQVLKNEFKFLISFQNENVFDETGMPKERFSAKCLPNSPCSLEIQATKLEDSAVYFCASSKNSGTGAASTGELFFGEGSRLTVL.